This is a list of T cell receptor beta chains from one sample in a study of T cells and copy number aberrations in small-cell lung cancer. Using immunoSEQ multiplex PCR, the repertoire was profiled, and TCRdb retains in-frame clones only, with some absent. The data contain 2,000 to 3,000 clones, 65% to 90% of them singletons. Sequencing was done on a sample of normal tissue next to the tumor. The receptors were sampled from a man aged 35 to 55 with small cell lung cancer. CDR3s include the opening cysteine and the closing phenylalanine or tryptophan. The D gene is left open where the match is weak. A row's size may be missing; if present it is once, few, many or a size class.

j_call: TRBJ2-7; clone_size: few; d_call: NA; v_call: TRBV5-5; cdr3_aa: CASSPAGHLSYEQYF; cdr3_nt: TGTGCCAGCAGCCCCGCGGGACACCTCTCCTACGAGCAGTACTTC
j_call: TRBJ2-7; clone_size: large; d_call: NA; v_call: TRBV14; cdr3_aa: CASSPSGYEQYF; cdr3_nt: TGTGCCAGCAGCCCATCAGGCTACGAGCAGTACTTC
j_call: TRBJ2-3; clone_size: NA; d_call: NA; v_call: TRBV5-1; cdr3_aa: CASSLGQRDTQYF; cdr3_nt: TGCGCCAGCAGCTTGGGACAAAGGGATACGCAGTATTTT
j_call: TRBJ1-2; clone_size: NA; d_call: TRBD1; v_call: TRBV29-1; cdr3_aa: CSVGSPTGDGYTF; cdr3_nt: TGCAGCGTTGGGTCCCCGACAGGGGATGGCTACACCTTC
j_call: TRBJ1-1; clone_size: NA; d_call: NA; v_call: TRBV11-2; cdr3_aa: CASSLDLSGLDTEAFF; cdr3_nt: TGTGCCAGCAGCTTAGATCTATCAGGTTTGGATACTGAAGCTTTCTTT
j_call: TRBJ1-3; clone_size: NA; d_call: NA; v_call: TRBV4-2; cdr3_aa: CASSQDVQRTGNTIYF; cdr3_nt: TGTGCCAGCAGCCAAGACGTCCAAAGAACAGGAAACACCATATATTTT
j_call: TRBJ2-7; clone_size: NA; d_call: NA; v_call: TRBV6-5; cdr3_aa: CASSYSGRVLYF; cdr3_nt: TGTGCCAGCAGTTACTCGGGGAGAGTCCTGTACTTC
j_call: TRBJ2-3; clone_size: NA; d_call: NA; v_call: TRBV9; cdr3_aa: CASSTTPGDTQYF; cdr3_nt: TGTGCCAGCAGCACCACCCCGGGGGATACGCAGTATTTT
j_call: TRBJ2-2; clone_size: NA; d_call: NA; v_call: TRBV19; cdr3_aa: CASSFRASGELFF; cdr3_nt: TGTGCCAGTAGTTTTAGGGCCTCCGGGGAGCTGTTTTTT
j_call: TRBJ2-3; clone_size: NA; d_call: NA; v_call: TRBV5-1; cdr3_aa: CASSSAPGGGELDTQYF; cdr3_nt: TGCGCCAGCAGCTCGGCCCCTGGAGGGGGGGAATTAGATACGCAGTATTTT
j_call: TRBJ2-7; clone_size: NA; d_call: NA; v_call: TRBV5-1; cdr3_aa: CASSFPDRLPNEQYF; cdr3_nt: TGCGCCAGCAGCTTTCCTGACCGTCTCCCCAACGAGCAGTACTTC
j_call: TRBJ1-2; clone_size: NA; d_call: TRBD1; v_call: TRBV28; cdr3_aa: CASREIGQGYGYTF; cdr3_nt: TGTGCCAGCAGAGAAATCGGACAGGGGTATGGCTACACCTTC
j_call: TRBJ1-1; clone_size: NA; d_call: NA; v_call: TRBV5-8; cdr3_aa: CASRIQGTEAFF; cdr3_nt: TGTGCCAGCAGAATACAGGGAACTGAAGCTTTCTTT
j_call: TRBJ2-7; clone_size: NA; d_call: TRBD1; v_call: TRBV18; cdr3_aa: CASSLSAGPVRDRELSYEQYF; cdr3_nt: TGTGCCAGCTCACTTTCCGCCGGGCCCGTCCGGGACAGGGAGCTCTCCTACGAGCAGTACTTC
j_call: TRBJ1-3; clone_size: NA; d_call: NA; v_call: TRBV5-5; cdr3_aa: CASINPGSSGNTIYF; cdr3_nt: TGTGCCAGCATTAACCCCGGGAGCTCTGGAAACACCATATATTTT
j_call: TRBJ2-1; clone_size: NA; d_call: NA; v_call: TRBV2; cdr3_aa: CASSGGLGETYNEQFF; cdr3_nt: TGTGCCAGCAGCGGGGGTTTAGGGGAAACCTACAATGAGCAGTTCTTC
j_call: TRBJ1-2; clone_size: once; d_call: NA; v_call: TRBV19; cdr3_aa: CASSTTWTASYGYTF; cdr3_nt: TGTGCCAGTAGTACCACGTGGACAGCCAGCTATGGCTACACCTTC
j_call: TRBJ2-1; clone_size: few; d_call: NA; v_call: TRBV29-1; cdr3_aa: CSALSSYNEQFF; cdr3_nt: TGCAGCGCCCTTAGCTCCTACAATGAGCAGTTCTTC
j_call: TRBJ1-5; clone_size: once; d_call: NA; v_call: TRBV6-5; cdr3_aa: CASSYSSGSNQPQHF; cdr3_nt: TGTGCCAGCAGTTACTCGAGTGGGAGCAATCAGCCCCAGCATTTT
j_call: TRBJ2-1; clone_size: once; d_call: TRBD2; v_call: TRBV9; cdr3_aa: CASSVEGRLADYNEQFF; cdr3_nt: TGTGCCAGCAGCGTAGAAGGAAGACTAGCGGACTACAATGAGCAGTTCTTC
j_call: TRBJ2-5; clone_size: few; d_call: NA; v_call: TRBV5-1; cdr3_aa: CASSPGLGLEETQYF; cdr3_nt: TGCGCCAGCAGTCCTGGACTGGGGTTGGAGGAGACCCAGTACTTC
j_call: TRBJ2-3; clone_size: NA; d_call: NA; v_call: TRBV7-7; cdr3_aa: CASSSAVGRRTDTQYF; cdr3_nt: TGTGCTAGCAGCTCCGCGGTGGGACGTCGCACAGATACGCAGTATTTT
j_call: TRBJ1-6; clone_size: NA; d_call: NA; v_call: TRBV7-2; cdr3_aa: CASSFPGVESPLHF; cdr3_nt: TGTGCCAGCAGCTTTCCAGGGGTGGAGTCACCCCTCCACTTT
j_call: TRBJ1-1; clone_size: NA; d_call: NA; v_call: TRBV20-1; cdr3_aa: CRAGSREAFF; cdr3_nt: TGCAGAGCAGGGAGTCGCGAAGCTTTCTTT
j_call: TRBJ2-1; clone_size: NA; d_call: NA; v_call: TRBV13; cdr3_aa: CASSPPSMNEQFF; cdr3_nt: TGTGCCAGCAGCCCACCCAGTATGAATGAGCAGTTCTTC
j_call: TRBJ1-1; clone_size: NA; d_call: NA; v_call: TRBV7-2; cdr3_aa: CASSLALEDETFF; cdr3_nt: TGTGCCAGCAGCTTAGCTCTGGAAGACGAGACTTTCTTT
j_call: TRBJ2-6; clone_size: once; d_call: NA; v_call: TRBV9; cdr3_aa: CASSYATGVGANVLTF; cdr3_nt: TGTGCCAGCAGCTACGCGACGGGGGTCGGGGCCAACGTCCTGACTTTC
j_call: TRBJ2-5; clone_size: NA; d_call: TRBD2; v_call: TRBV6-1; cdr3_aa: CASSERKGTSVMRQETQYF; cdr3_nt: TGTGCCAGCAGTGAACGGAAAGGGACTAGCGTTATGAGGCAGGAGACCCAGTACTTC